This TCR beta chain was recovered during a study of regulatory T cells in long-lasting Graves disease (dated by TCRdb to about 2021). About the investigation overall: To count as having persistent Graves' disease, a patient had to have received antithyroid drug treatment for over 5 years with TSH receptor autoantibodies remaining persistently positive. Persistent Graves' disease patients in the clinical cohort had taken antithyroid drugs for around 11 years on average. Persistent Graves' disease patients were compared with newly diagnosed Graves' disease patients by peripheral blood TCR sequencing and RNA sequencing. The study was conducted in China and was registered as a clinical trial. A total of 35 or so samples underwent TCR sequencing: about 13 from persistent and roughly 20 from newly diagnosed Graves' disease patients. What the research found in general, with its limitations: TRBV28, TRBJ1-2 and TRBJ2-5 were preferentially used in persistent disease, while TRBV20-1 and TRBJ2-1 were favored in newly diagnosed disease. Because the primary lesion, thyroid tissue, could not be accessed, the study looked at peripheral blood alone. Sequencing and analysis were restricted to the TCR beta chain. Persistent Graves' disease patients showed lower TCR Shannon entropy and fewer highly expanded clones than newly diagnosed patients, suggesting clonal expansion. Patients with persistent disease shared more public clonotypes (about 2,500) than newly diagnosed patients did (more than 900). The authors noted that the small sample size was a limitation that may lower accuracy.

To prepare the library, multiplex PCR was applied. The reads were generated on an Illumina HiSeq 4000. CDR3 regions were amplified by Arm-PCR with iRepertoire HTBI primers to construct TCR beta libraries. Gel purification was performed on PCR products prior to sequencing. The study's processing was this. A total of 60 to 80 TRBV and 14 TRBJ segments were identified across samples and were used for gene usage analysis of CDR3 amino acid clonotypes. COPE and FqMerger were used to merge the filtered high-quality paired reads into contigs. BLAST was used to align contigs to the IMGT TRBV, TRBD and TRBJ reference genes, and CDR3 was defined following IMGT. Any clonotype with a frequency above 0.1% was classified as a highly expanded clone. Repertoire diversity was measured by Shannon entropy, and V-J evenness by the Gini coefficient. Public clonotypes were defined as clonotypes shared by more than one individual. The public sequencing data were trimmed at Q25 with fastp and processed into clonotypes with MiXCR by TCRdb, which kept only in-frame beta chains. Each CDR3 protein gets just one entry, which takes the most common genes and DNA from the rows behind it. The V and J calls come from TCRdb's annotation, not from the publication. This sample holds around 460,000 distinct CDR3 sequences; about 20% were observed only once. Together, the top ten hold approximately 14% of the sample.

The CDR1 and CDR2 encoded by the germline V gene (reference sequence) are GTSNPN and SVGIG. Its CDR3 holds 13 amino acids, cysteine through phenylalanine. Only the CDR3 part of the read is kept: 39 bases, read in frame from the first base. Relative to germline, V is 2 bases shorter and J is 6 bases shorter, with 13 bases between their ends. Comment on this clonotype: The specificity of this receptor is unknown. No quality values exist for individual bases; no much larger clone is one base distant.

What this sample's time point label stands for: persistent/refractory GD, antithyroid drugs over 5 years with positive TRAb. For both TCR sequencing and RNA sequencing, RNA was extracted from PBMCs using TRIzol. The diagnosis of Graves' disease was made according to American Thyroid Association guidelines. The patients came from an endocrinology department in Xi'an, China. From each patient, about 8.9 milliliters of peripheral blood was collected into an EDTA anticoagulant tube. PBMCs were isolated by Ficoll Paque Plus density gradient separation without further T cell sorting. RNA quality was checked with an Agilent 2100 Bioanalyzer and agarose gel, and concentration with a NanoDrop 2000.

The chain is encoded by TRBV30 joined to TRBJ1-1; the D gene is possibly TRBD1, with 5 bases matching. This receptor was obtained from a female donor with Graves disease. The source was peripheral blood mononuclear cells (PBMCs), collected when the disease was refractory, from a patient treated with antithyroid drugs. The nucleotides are TGTGCCTGGAGTAGGTTTAGGGACGCTGAAGCTTTCTTT. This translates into CAWSRFRDAEAFF.